The rows below give T cell receptor beta chains drawn from one sample of a study of control samples from healthy donors and cancer patients. The method was immunoSEQ multiplex PCR; TCRdb's version includes in-frame clones alone and lacks a portion of them. The table includes 45,000 or so clones, 91% detected once. Sequencing was carried out using PBMCs. The receptors were sampled from a woman aged 40 to 55 with head and neck cancer. The CDR3 runs from the conserved cysteine through the conserved F or W. A D gene is named only where the DNA matches it firmly.

TRBD1 TRBJ1-1 TRBV10-1 CASSDPRDRDGTEAFF
TRBD2 TRBJ2-1 TRBV7-2 CASSLQAGVRFEQFF
TRBD1 TRBJ1-5 TRBV18 CASSPGTGGNQPQHF
TRBD1 TRBJ1-2 TRBV18 CASSPRSNRGSYGYTF
. TRBJ1-2 TRBV30 CAWSLGTNYGYTF
TRBD1 TRBJ2-5 TRBV5-1 CASGPDRGETQYF
TRBD2 TRBJ2-3 TRBV4-1 CASSQERTSGTDTQYF
. TRBJ1-6 TRBV5-6 CASSSDKNNSPLHF
TRBD1 TRBJ1-1 TRBV7-6 CASSFRTGVNTEAFF
. TRBJ1-2 TRBV27 CASSPSPPYGYTF
. TRBJ2-5 TRBV7-8 CASSLAGPEGAQETQYF
. TRBJ2-7 TRBV27 CASSLRGGANPYEQYF
. TRBJ2-2 TRBV12-2 CASRHRFCPANTGELFF
TRBD1 TRBJ1-2 TRBV11-2 CASSFRSQGAYGYTF
. TRBJ1-6 TRBV2 CASSEVPGNNSPLHF
. TRBJ2-5 TRBV5-5 CASSFGAVTKETQYF
. TRBJ2-5 TRBV30 CAWSVEETQYF
TRBD1 TRBJ1-4 TRBV13 CASSLRDSNEKLFF
TRBD1 TRBJ1-1 TRBV5-1 CASSSMTGDTEAFF
. TRBJ1-2 TRBV5-4 CASSPDTYGYTF
TRBD2 TRBJ2-5 TRBV7-8 CASSLVFQRGKETQYF
. TRBJ2-3 TRBV11-2 CASSLDGFSTDTQYF
. TRBJ1-1 TRBV6-5 CASRRETEAFF
TRBD2 TRBJ2-7 TRBV2 CASSYASGRVSYEQYF
TRBD2 TRBJ2-7 TRBV5-6 CASSLAGTSGIGPYEQYF
. TRBJ1-6 TRBV5-6 CASSSTARESSYNSPLHF
. TRBJ1-5 TRBV29-1 CSVQDRGNQPQHF
TRBD1 TRBJ1-2 TRBV19 CASSDRGKGYGYTF
TRBD2 TRBJ2-7 TRBV5-5 CASSSGLAATYEQYF
. TRBJ2-5 TRBV25-1 CASSDTGRGFSQETQYF
TRBD1 TRBJ1-2 TRBV6-4 CASSDKQGAGYGYTF
TRBD1 TRBJ2-7 TRBV6-1 CASSEDGTGGYEQYF
. TRBJ2-3 TRBV19 CASTGTGKDTQYF
TRBD2 TRBJ2-7 TRBV6-1 CASSETSGEQYF
. TRBJ1-5 TRBV7-9 CASSLAVGDQPQHF
. TRBJ1-1 TRBV30 CAWSLHSRQGEAFF
TRBD1 TRBJ1-4 TRBV7-9 CASSLGAGGSVEKLFF
TRBD1 TRBJ2-7 TRBV2 CASSLQGGETYEQYF
. TRBJ2-1 TRBV7-2 CASSLTRATEQFF
. TRBJ2-3 TRBV5-4 CASSERTSTDTQYF
. TRBJ1-2 TRBV29-1 CSVEGRGHVGYTF
. TRBJ2-5 TRBV6-1 CASSEWGRETQYF
. TRBJ1-6 TRBV18 CASSPGADSPLHF
. TRBJ1-1 TRBV12-3/TRBV12-4 CATSEMNTEAFF
. TRBJ2-6 TRBV5-1 CASTMDPSGANVLTF
. TRBJ2-1 TRBV5-1 CASSSLGGAQDEQFF
TRBD1 TRBJ2-7 TRBV5-1 CASSLVGTGGYEQYF
TRBD2 TRBJ2-5 TRBV14 CASSRLGTSGGWSEETQYF
TRBD1 TRBJ2-3 TRBV7-2 CASSQTGGFRDTQYF
. TRBJ2-7 TRBV18 CASSRISDSYEQYF
TRBD1 TRBJ1-2 TRBV5-6 CASSPDRAFGYTF
. TRBJ2-3 TRBV19 CASSQLSTDTQYF
TRBD1 TRBJ2-3 TRBV28 CASSLRTGGADTQYF
TRBD1 TRBJ2-7 TRBV4-2 CASSQEQGLTYEQYF
. TRBJ2-3 TRBV10-1 CASSEANSYTQYF
. TRBJ2-7 TRBV5-1 CASSYDSNRLLSSYEQYF